The sequence of this TCR beta chain was determined in a study of blood T cells in healthy people across ages. General study points: When set beside aged donors, long-lived donors presented more naive CD4+ cells and higher diversity.

A second PCR, run for about 6 to 12 cycles, used a sample-barcoded 5' primer plus a J-beta primer mix. TCRdb re-called the 5' RACE reads with MiXCR, one entry per CDR3 protein. Of 980,000 or so distinct CDR3 sequences in the sample, roughly 52% were seen once. As to this clonotype: Antigen: not known.

This CDR3 region has 14 residues. Looked up from germline, CDR1 is ENHRY and CDR2 is SYGVKD. The chain has TRBV10-3 and TRBJ2-5, with a tentative D call TRBD1 (6 bases). The DNA end favors TRBJ2-7, so the J call may be wrong. Material for sequencing was blood. The TCR sequence derives from a man aged 25-45 years in good health. CDR3 sequence: CAIGTTGKQHEQYF. The CDR3 bases are TGTGCCATCGGAACAACAGGGAAGCAGCACGAGCAGTACTTC.